The next 19 T cell receptor beta chains were all read from a single sample in a study of CD8+ T cells in alopecia areata. Extracted RNA was reverse transcribed into cDNA, the sequencing template. TCRdb's copy holds only in-frame clones and misses some; the assay was immunoSEQ multiplex PCR. The sample has about 190,000 clones, approximately 61% seen once; the top ten hold 0.85% to 1.3%. Sample treatment: oral pan-JAK inhibitor, 5-10 mg twice daily. Sequences were derived from CD4+ T cells sorted from blood, sampled at week 24, from a patient treated with tofacitinib. All receptors come from a human donor with alopecia areata.

The chain couples TRBV7-9 to TRBJ1-1; the D gene is possibly TRBD1 (6 bases). The germline V gene encodes CDR1 SEHNR and CDR2 FQNEAQ (reference sequence). V was clipped by 5 bases and J by 7 bases, with 17 bases between them. This CDR3 comprises 14 residues. The CDR3 DNA reads TGTGCCAGCAGCCCCGCCGGGGGCCGGAATGAAGCTTTCTTT. Its translation is CASSPAGGRNEAFF.

The J gene is TRBJ2-6, the V gene TRBV29-1; the match to TRBD1 covers 9 bases. J gave up 2 bases and V 4 bases, and 9 bases lay outside the gene matches. The CDR3 has 17 amino acids. From germline, CDR1 is SQVTM and CDR2 ANQGSEA. This chain's CDR3 is CSVGETGGRAGANVLTF. CDR3 nucleotides: TGCAGCGTTGGGGAAACAGGGGGCCGAGCTGGGGCCAACGTCCTGACTTTC.

This clone was recorded a few times. J is TRBJ2-2 and V is TRBV29-1; TRBD1 agrees at 8 bases. CDR1 and CDR2 (germline): SQVTM, ANQGSEA. This CDR3 spans 14 amino acids. V lost 7 bases and J lost 6; bases outside the gene matches: 10. The CDR3 protein is CSAVQGAISGELFF. CDR3 DNA sequence: TGCAGCGCTGTTCAGGGGGCGATATCCGGGGAGCTGTTTTTT.

This chain's CDR3 is CSVDIRDTQYF. The CDR3 DNA reads as TGCAGCGTTGATATCAGGGATACGCAGTATTTT. The chain employs TRBV29-1 and TRBJ2-3, with unresolved D. Trimming removed 3 bases at V and 6 bases at J, with 7 bases between. The germline V gene has CDR1 SQVTM and CDR2 ANQGSEA. The CDR3 has 11 amino acids.

The V call is TRBV28, the J call TRBJ1-1; TRBD1 agrees at 8 bases. The J segment lost 0 bases and the V segment lost 4 bases, leaving 10 bases of the junction unmatched. This CDR3 contains 17 residues. From germline, CDR1 is MDHEN and CDR2 SYDVKM. CDR3 sequence reads: CASSSQGATQVNTEAFF. CDR3 in DNA: TGTGCCAGCAGTTCGCAGGGGGCTACTCAGGTGAACACTGAAGCTTTCTTT.

This clone turned up a few times. V gene TRBV2 combines with J gene TRBJ2-1; D is unclear. V gave up 11 bases and J gave up 8 bases, with 19 bases separating them. This CDR3 has 13 residues. Germline-derived CDR1 and CDR2 are SNHLY and FYNNEI. CDR3 sequence: CALRLAVGDEQFF. In DNA form, the CDR3 reads TGTGCCCTACGGCTCGCTGTGGGCGATGAGCAGTTCTTC.

The rearrangement links TRBV5-1 to TRBJ2-7, with D unresolved. Germline V CDR1 and CDR2: SGHRS, YFSETQ. This CDR3 has 12 residues. Trimming pared 2 bases from V and 5 bases from J, leaving 8 bases between. The CDR3 loop reads CASSFLGDEQYF. CDR3 nucleotide sequence: TGCGCCAGCAGCTTTTTAGGTGACGAGCAGTACTTC.

Note on this clone: Mismatch with germline at one junction end may stem from a read error. The V call is TRBV29-1, the J call TRBJ2-3; 13 bases are shared with TRBD2. Germline V lookup: CDR1 SQVTM, CDR2 ANQGSEA. The CDR3 consists of 15 residues. CDR3 protein: CSVEGTSGDTDTQYF. The CDR3 coding sequence is TGCAGCGTCGAAGGGACTAGCGGGGACACAGATACGCAGTATTTT.

The chain is built from TRBV7-2 and TRBJ2-1; 9 bases are shared with TRBD2. With V trimmed by 8 bases and J by 9 bases, 14 bases remained unmatched. Germline lookup yields CDR1 SGHTA and CDR2 FQGNSA. This CDR3 comprises 15 residues. CDR3 protein: CASRPQGGGAREQFF. The CDR3 DNA is TGTGCCAGCCGCCCTCAGGGCGGGGGGGCGCGTGAGCAGTTCTTC.

This chain uses TRBV25-1 with TRBJ1-2, with D perhaps TRBD1 (6 bases). The CDR3 covers 15 residues. The V end was cut by 2 bases, the J end by 7 bases, with 17 bases between. Germline V gives CDR1 MGHDK, CDR2 SYGVNS. The CDR3 region has the DNA TGTGCCAGCAGTGAAACAGGCCTCCTAGGGGGTGGCTACACCTTC. It specifies CASSETGLLGGGYTF.

V gene TRBV29-1 combines with J gene TRBJ1-2; D is unclear. CDR3 size: 11 residues. Trimming took off 5 bases at V and 3 bases at J, with 7 bases between the two ends. The germline V gene has CDR1 SQVTM and CDR2 ANQGSEA. The CDR3: CSVQRDYGYTF. CDR3 coding DNA: TGCAGCGTTCAGAGGGACTATGGCTACACCTTC. Full variable domain (remainder filled in from reference TRBV29-1 and TRBJ1-2): SAVISQKPSRDICQRGTSLTIQCQVDSQVTMMFWYRQQPGQSLTLIATANQGSEATYESGFVIDKFPISRPNLTFSTLTVSNMSPEDSSIYLCSVQRDYGYTFGSGTRLTVV.

The chain uses TRBV5-1 and TRBJ2-5, with D unclear. V lost 1 base to trimming and J lost 4 bases, with 8 bases between them. This CDR3 is built from 13 residues. Germline CDR1 is SGHRS and CDR2 is YFSETQ. The CDR3 loop reads CASSLYNGETQYF. The DNA of the CDR3 is TGCGCCAGCAGCTTGTATAATGGAGAGACCCAGTACTTC.

This clone was observed a handful of times. The genes are TRBV7-2 and TRBJ1-1; D unclear. This CDR3 region has 14 residues. The germline V gene has CDR1 SGHTA and CDR2 FQGNSA. V dropped 2 bases and J dropped 0 bases, with 7 bases sitting between them. CDR3 in amino acids: CASSLSQLNTEAFF. CDR3 nucleotides: TGTGCCAGCAGCTTAAGCCAGTTGAACACTGAAGCTTTCTTT.

This clone occurred a few times. The chain is built from TRBV29-1 and TRBJ2-7; TRBD2 agrees at 10 bases. The ends lost 5 bases at V and 2 bases at J; junction bases unmatched: 6. CDR3 length equals 14 residues. Germline CDR1 and CDR2: SQVTM and ANQGSEA. CDR3 DNA: TGCAGCGTTAAGCGGGGGGGCCGGGCCTACGAGCAGTACTTC. This gives the protein CSVKRGGRAYEQYF.

V is TRBV7-9 and J is TRBJ1-2; 9 nucleotides line up with TRBD1. The V gene's germline CDR1 is SEHNR and CDR2 FQNEAQ (reference sequence). The V segment lost 0 bases and the J segment 8 bases; nucleotides outside the gene matches: 1. The CDR3 runs 13 residues. This CDR3 is CASSLAGQGGYTF. The CDR3 bases are TGTGCCAGCAGCTTAGCGGGACAGGGCGGCTACACCTTC.

V usage is TRBV5-8 and J usage is TRBJ1-1; the match to TRBD1 covers 8 bases. Germline CDR1 reads SGHTS; CDR2 reads YDEGEE. CDR3 length equals 14 residues. The V gene end was trimmed by 2 bases and the J gene end by 1 base; junction bases not matched to a gene: 1. In nucleotides, the CDR3 is TGTGCCAGCAGCTTTGACAGGGGGAACACTGAAGCTTTCTTT. This sequence encodes CASSFDRGNTEAFF.

This clone was seen more than once but under ten times. This chain links TRBV4-1 with TRBJ1-2; maybe TRBD1 (5 bases). Trimming stripped 4 bases from V and 7 bases from J, with 13 bases between. The CDR3 length is 13 residues. The V gene's germline CDR1 is MGHRA and CDR2 YSYEKL. CDR3 in amino acids: CASSRVGTSGYTF. Written as DNA, the CDR3 is TGCGCCAGCAGCCGAGTTGGGACTAGTGGCTACACCTTC.

This chain joins TRBV30 and TRBJ2-3; D gene unclear. The germline CDR1 and CDR2 sequences are GTSNPN and SVGIG (reference sequence). The CDR3 spans 12 residues. Trimming pared 5 bases from V and 1 base from J, leaving 7 bases between. DNA of the CDR3: TGTGCCTGGTCCAAGGGCACAGATACGCAGTATTTT. Protein sequence: CAWSKGTDTQYF.

The chain links TRBV4-3 to TRBJ1-1; D call uncertain. The length of the CDR3 is 14 residues. From germline, CDR1 is LGHNA and CDR2 YSLEER. Trimming cost V 4 bases and J 3 bases, with 12 bases left between them. DNA for the CDR3: TGCGCCAGCAGCCGAAGGGTGGGGTACACTGAAGCTTTCTTT. Protein product: CASSRRVGYTEAFF.